This T cell receptor (beta chain) originates from a study of cytomegalovirus exposure and HLA in healthy donors (dated 2017 in TCRdb). Background for the entire study: An earlier analysis of approximately 640 of the donors reported about 250 Gb of sequence data and 117 million unique TCR beta sequences from 150 million to 200 million T cells. In an earlier analysis of roughly 600 of the donors, high-throughput TCR beta sequencing was used to judge whether each TCR beta V gene segment behaved as functional or pseudogenic. HLA typing covered class I and class II loci at four-digit resolution. In a later genetic analysis, genome-wide SNP genotypes for about three fifths of the 666 donors were used, and that subset was treated as a discovery cohort. The study aimed to test whether signatures of past pathogen exposure could be identified by cataloging public T cell receptors. Every discovery cohort repertoire had been produced on one sequencing platform. High-throughput TCR immunosequencing, statistical association of individual TCRs with disease status, and machine learning were combined to predict cytomegalovirus infection status. Along with the approximately 600-subject first cohort, a separate validation cohort of over a hundred different subjects was used. A handful of DR-DQ haplotypes were handled as single units for association and clustering because linkage in the cohort was strong. The number of typed donors differed by locus: about 620-630 for A, B, C, DRB1 and DQB1; 500 to 550 for DQA1; some 590 for DPA1; and around 470 for DPB1. Among approximately 370 genotyped donors of the cohort, an average of about 240,000 unique TCR beta nucleotide sequences was sequenced per donor, of which about 19% were non-productive. Using immunosequencing, the study profiled T cell repertoires from approximately 700 subjects and related those repertoires to cytomegalovirus serostatus. Donor age, sex, ethnicity and CMV serostatus were compiled alongside the repertoire data. The genetic ancestry cluster associated with self-reported Caucasian donors included roughly four fifths of the roughly 410 genotyped donors. A later analysis re-analyzed previously published TCR beta repertoires from about 600 donors and added high-resolution HLA genotyping to study TCR occurrence patterns. Rather than drawing on any new phenotypic data, the later analysis identified candidate immune exposures from TCR beta sequences and the way those sequences occurred across donors. An early release covering roughly 600 HLA-typed donors comprised about 300 gigabases of sequencing data and tens of millions of unique TCR sequences. Overall study results and their limits: A later analysis reported that several top co-occurrence clusters appeared linked to parvovirus B19, influenza, CMV and Epstein-Barr virus. When HLA alleles, especially DR and DQ, strongly co-occurred, attributing TCR associations to individual alleles was difficult. In vitro tests confirmed that a few of the cytomegalovirus-associated TCR beta chains recognize cytomegalovirus antigens. V-gene and J-gene trimming of TCR beta chains was associated with a missense DCLRE1C variant in a later genetic analysis, and the association was replicated in an independent cohort. According to the authors, the approach could potentially be generalized to other disease states and immunological phenotypes. The study gave a list of 150 to 200 TCR beta chains associated with cytomegalovirus. Presence/absence analyses assumed roughly uniform sequencing depth across donors, an assumption that may not hold. Linkage disequilibrium might explain the correlated functional status among segregating V segments, but an unknown experimental factor could not be ruled out. In this cohort, only TCR beta chains were sequenced, and detectable features were limited by the absence of alpha or paired-chain data. At a false discovery rate of 0.05, a later analysis linked 15,000 to 20,000 TCR beta sequences to specific HLA alleles. Cytomegalovirus status was reported to be diagnosed by the classifier with high specificity and sensitivity in both the original and validation cohorts. Because the 87-base-pair reads could not distinguish some IMGT-functional V segments, including TRBV6-2 and TRBV6-3, those segments were excluded. An earlier analysis of approximately 600 of the donors showed that most TCR beta V segments appeared in productive rearrangements either about 90% or about 30% of the time, which broadly matched IMGT annotations. In a later analysis, HLA-associated TCR beta chains were found to be more clonally expanded and to have lower generation probabilities than equally common non-associated chains. A later genetic analysis reported fewer N-insertions in productive TCRs among donors in an Asian-associated ancestry cluster than the roughly 620-donor mean. Immune exposure information for the cohort was limited to CMV serostatus. A group of highly shared sequence variants was considered likely to be a technical artifact of the sequencing pipeline. Most CMV-associated TCR beta chains appeared to be HLA-restricted in a later analysis, and the HLA associations seemed to be driven largely by CMV exposure. Across donors, most TCR sequences were observed very rarely, whereas some public TCRs were present in many individuals. Because counts were too low, seventeen rarely observed V segments, including chromosome 9 orphons, were excluded from the earlier analysis of a few hundred of the donors. HLA typing was unavailable for some donors at each locus, so association tests used only the typed subset. In a later analysis, the rate of TCR association differed among HLA loci, with DRB1 alleles having the most associated TCRs and HLA-C alleles having the fewest. A further reported finding was that TCR beta sequences accurately predicted the HLA-A and HLA-B alleles for most subjects in the first cohort.

The cohort consisted of 600 or so healthy bone marrow donors. All cohort members were sampled while nominally healthy, although unrecorded immune exposures were likely present. The donor was CMV seronegative and was included in the group of several hundred seronegative cohort members. Each donor provided a peripheral blood sample, and peripheral blood mononuclear cells were used for TCR beta sequencing. Genomic DNA was extracted from the blood cell samples with the Qiagen DNeasy Blood Extraction Kit. Receptors were amplified or captured by the immunoSEQ multiplex PCR assay. For the multiplex PCR, a mixture combining 60 forward primers for TCR Vbeta segments and 13 reverse primers for TCR Jbeta segments was used. The CDR3 region of rearranged TCR beta genes was amplified from genomic DNA by a multiplex PCR assay. Amplified TCR beta libraries were sequenced as 87-base-pair reads on the Illumina HiSeq System. In the paper's pipeline: A later analysis counted about 80 million unique TCR beta chains across the 690 or so repertoires, and roughly 9.9 million of these chains were shared by at least two donors. Raw reads were error-corrected and collapsed into unique sequences with a nearest-neighbor algorithm that merged closely related sequences to remove PCR and sequencing errors. CDR3 sequences were aligned to IMGT reference sequences to assign V, D and J gene segments. For a sequence to be retained, a match of at least six nucleotides to both a V gene segment and a J gene segment was required. A rearrangement was called productive if the CDR3 had no stop codons and remained in frame with V and J, and every other rearrangement was called non-productive. Following IMGT convention, CDR3 was defined as the stretch from the second conserved V-encoded cysteine up to the conserved J-encoded phenylalanine. The earlier analysis of 500 to 650 of the donors excluded any sequence lacking an unambiguous match to a single V gene segment. An earlier analysis of 550 to 650 of the donors classified V segments as functional when productive rearrangements were above 56.7% and as segregating when the standard deviation between donors was above 5%. A statistical classification framework was built to diagnose cytomegalovirus status from the catalog of TCR beta chain sequences. In a later analysis, V and J genes were assigned by comparing TCR nucleotide sequences against IMGT/GENE-DB human TR gene sequences. The TCRdist pipeline was used in a later analysis to assign CDR3 sequences and most-parsimonious VDJ recombination scenarios. A later analysis defined each TCR beta chain by its CDR3 amino acid sequence plus V-gene family, and excluded reads lacking a unique V-gene family. In a later analysis, 450 to 600 highly shared, low-generation-probability nucleotide sequences were removed to address suspected cross-contamination and a sequencing artifact. In a later analysis, a clonal expansion index was calculated for each public chain from normalized within-repertoire ranks of inferred template counts. A later analysis computed generation probabilities with a VDJ recombination model fitted to out-of-frame rearrangements, and checked the results against IGoR. In a later analysis, hypergeometric tests were used to score TCR-TCR, TCR-HLA and TCR-CMV co-occurrence, with a repertoire-size bias correction applied to TCR pairs. To estimate false discovery rates, a later analysis permuted the HLA or CMV assignments 20 times. In a later analysis, co-occurring TCRs were grouped using DBSCAN, and TCRdist sequence similarity was added for clustering within HLA-allele-positive subsets. For co-occurrence clustering, repertoires with fewer than 30,000 or more than 120,000 public chains were excluded, along with four or five repertoires with anomalous nucleotide sharing. TCRdb obtained this table from immuneACCESS and retained in-frame rearrangements with V and J assigned. These tables miss some clones; where compared with another copy, unresolved V genes account for less than half of the shortfall, and the remainder is unexplained. V and J calls and clone size follow that table, whereas D and trimming were derived from the DNA. This sample holds some 140,000 clones; 73% were observed only once. Of the sample, 1% to 1.5% falls within the top ten clones.

Remarks on this clone: Its antigen remains unidentified. Base qualities are not recorded, but no much larger clone differs from it by a single base.

Trimmed from V: 5 bases; trimmed from J: 4 bases; junction bases lacking a gene match: 6. Based on the germline V gene, the CDR1 and CDR2 sequences are LGHNA and YNFKEQ. The CDR3 holds 15 amino acids from the cysteine to the phenylalanine. Of all the DNA, just the CDR3 is kept, 45 bases in frame from base 1. The chain is assembled from TRBV4-2 and TRBJ2-3, and 10 junction bases match TRBD1. Sequenced sample: PBMCs. This TCR was recovered from a woman aged 35 to 49 in good health and CMV-seronegative. The DNA sequence is as follows: TGTGCCAGCAGCATACGGACAGGGGGTTCAGATACGCAGTATTTT. It translates as CASSIRTGGSDTQYF.